This is a list of T cell receptor beta chains from one sample in a study of T cell responses to AZD1222 COVID-19 vaccine. The assay was immunoSEQ multiplex PCR, and TCRdb's table has in-frame clones only and misses some. The data contain around 160,000 clones, 85% to 95% of them singletons. The sample here was peripheral blood, taken on day 0 of AZD1222 vaccination. The receptors shown here come from an adult in good health. Each CDR3 is given without its conserved first and last residue. A D gene is named only where the DNA matches it firmly.

D	V	J	CDR3
.	TRBV7-8	TRBJ2-7	ASSLLLYEQY
TRBD1	TRBV6-5	TRBJ1-5	ASSPRTGSNQPQH
.	TRBV11-2	TRBJ2-1	ASTRTGDSSEQF
TRBD1	TRBV5-8	TRBJ2-7	ASSLTGGGYEQY
TRBD1	TRBV2	TRBJ1-2	ASSEYGQGDGYT
TRBD1	TRBV5-4	TRBJ1-2	ASSIQGAQGYGYT
.	TRBV28	TRBJ2-1	ASSLSLYNEQF
TRBD1	TRBV28	TRBJ1-6	ASTTIGQGNSPLH
.	TRBV7-9	TRBJ2-5	ASSLALAPFQETQY
TRBD2	TRBV28	TRBJ2-1	ASSRLAGGNEQF
TRBD1	TRBV9	TRBJ2-5	ASSLDRAGETQY
.	TRBV6-1	TRBJ1-5	ASSEALIGQPQH
.	TRBV6-5	TRBJ2-1	ASSFEYNEQF
.	TRBV9	TRBJ2-2	ASSPPANTGELF
TRBD2	TRBV18	TRBJ2-3	ASSPSGITDTQY
.	TRBV5-4	TRBJ2-1	ASSADSLSYNEQF
TRBD2	TRBV27	TRBJ2-1	ASSLTSGYNEQF
.	TRBV30	TRBJ2-1	AWSVGSGNEQF
.	TRBV27	TRBJ2-1	ASSLWLASNNEQF
.	TRBV2	TRBJ1-2	ASSESTAYGYT